These 24 T cell receptor beta chains were sequenced from one sample in a study of shared clonotypes between healthy human individuals (dated by TCRdb to 2020 to 2021). Library preparation was by the immunoSEQ multiplex PCR assay. TCRdb stores this immuneACCESS table with in-frame sequences only. Part of the clones is absent; in the studies checked, under half of the shortfall reflects unresolved V genes, and no reason is known for the rest. Recorded for this sample are approximately 2.4 million clones; approximately 96% of them occurred a single time. 0.13% of the sample lies in the top ten. Source material: naive CD4+ T cells sorted from blood. What the cell subset or site label conveys for this sample: CD45RA+ positively selected. The receptors here all came from a man younger than 30 in good health.

The chain joins TRBV2 to TRBJ1-1, with D tentatively TRBD1 (5 bases). Trimming took 9 bases from V and 4 from J, leaving 18 bases between them. The V gene's germline CDR1 is SNHLY and CDR2 FYNNEI. This CDR3 is 14 amino acids long. CDR3 sequence: CARTLGGEFTEAFF. The CDR3 DNA sequence: TGTGCCAGGACCCTTGGGGGTGAATTCACTGAAGCTTTCTTT.

The gene calls are TRBV2 and TRBJ1-2; 7 bases are a match to TRBD1. The CDR3 runs to 15 residues. J gave up 4 bases and V 4 bases, and 9 bases lay outside the gene matches. Germline V lookup: CDR1 SNHLY, CDR2 FYNNEI. The CDR3, as DNA: TGTGCCAGCAGTGGGGTAAGGGGACAGATCTATGGCTACACCTTC. The encoded protein is CASSGVRGQIYGYTF.

The chain joins TRBV30 to TRBJ1-5, with 8 positions matching TRBD1. Germline V gene sequence: CDR1 GTSNPN, CDR2 SVGIG (reference sequence). This CDR3 is 15 amino acids long. The V gene end was trimmed by 2 bases and the J gene end by 5 bases; junction bases not matched to a gene: 8. The CDR3 sequence: CAWSPNTGGYQPQHF. In DNA, the CDR3 is TGTGCCTGGAGTCCCAACACAGGGGGGTATCAGCCCCAGCATTTT.

DNA of the CDR3: TGTGCCAGCAGCTTAGCTGGGTATCGCGAGCAGTACTTC. Residues: CASSLAGYREQYF. The V call is TRBV7-9, the J call TRBJ2-7; D remains unclear. Germline V CDR1 and CDR2: SEHNR, FQNEAQ (reference sequence). The CDR3 loop spans 13 amino acids. Trimming took off 0 bases at V and 6 bases at J, with 9 bases between the two ends. Full variable domain (rest looked up from reference TRBV7-9 and TRBJ2-7): DTGVSQNPRHKITKRGQNVTFRCDPISEHNRLYWYRQTLGQGPEFLTYFQNEAQLEKSRLLSDRFSAERPKGSFSTLEIQRTEQGDSAMYLCASSLAGYREQYFGPGTRLTVT.

V gene TRBV2 combines with J gene TRBJ1-4, with 7 bases matching TRBD1. V was pared by 5 bases and J by 6 bases, with 12 bases of the junction left unmatched. This CDR3 is 16 amino acids long. CDR1 is SNHLY, CDR2 FYNNEI, per germline. In DNA, the CDR3 is TGTGCCAGCAGTCCTCCCCTAAGGGGGCCCTATGAAAAACTGTTTTTT. This gives the protein CASSPPLRGPYEKLFF.

This clone appeared a single time. V and J are TRBV27 and TRBJ2-1; D perhaps matches TRBD1 (6 bases). Per the germline V gene, CDR1 is MNHEY and CDR2 is SMNVEV (reference sequence). This CDR3 has 15 amino acids. Trimming left V 6 bases short and J 4 bases short, with 16 bases between. CDR3 loop: CASSAGQHRYNEQFF. The DNA of the CDR3 is TGTGCCAGCAGCGCTGGACAGCATCGGTACAATGAGCAGTTCTTC.

This chain connects TRBV2 to TRBJ1-5; D is ambiguous. V lost 3 bases to trimming and J lost 5 bases, with 20 bases between them. This CDR3 comprises 17 residues. Germline V gene lookup returns CDR1 SNHLY and CDR2 FYNNEI. The CDR3 loop reads CASSEGIGKALYQPQHF. CDR3 sequence (DNA): TGTGCCAGCAGTGAGGGAATAGGGAAAGCGCTCTATCAGCCCCAGCATTTT.

The chain links TRBV5-1 to TRBJ2-1; D perhaps matches TRBD1 (6 bases). The CDR3 is 14 residues long. CDR1 and CDR2 from the germline V gene are SGHRS and YFSETQ. Trimming left V 0 bases short and J 13 bases short, with 17 bases between. For the CDR3, the DNA is TGCGCCAGCAGCTTGGGACAGGATTATGCTAAACAGTTCTTC. Its protein product is CASSLGQDYAKQFF.

J is TRBJ2-7 and V is TRBV10-3, with D possibly matching TRBD1 (5 bases). With 6 bases removed from V and 6 bases from J, the gap between germline ends came to 12 bases. Germline V CDR1 and CDR2: ENHRY, SYGVKD. This CDR3 spans 12 amino acids. This CDR3 is CAISTGMGEQYF. The CDR3 DNA follows: TGTGCCATCAGCACAGGAATGGGCGAGCAGTACTTC.

J is TRBJ2-5 and V is TRBV11-2; 9 positions agree with TRBD1. V was pared by 4 bases and J by 5 bases, with 8 bases of the junction left unmatched. The CDR3 extends over 15 amino acids. CDR1 is SGHAT, CDR2 FQNNGV, per germline. CDR3 loop: CASSSLQGARETQYF. The CDR3 DNA is TGTGCCAGCAGCTCGCTACAGGGGGCCCGCGAGACCCAGTACTTC.

The chain links TRBV6-1 to TRBJ2-1; 9 bases line up with TRBD1. Germline CDR1 and CDR2: MNHNS and SASEGT. This CDR3 is built from 15 residues. Unmatched junction bases numbered 4, after V lost 3 bases and J lost 4 bases. CDR3 amino acids: CASSEGQGVYNEQFF. The CDR3 DNA reads TGTGCCAGCAGTGAGGGACAGGGAGTATACAATGAGCAGTTCTTC.

This chain joins TRBV6-1 and TRBJ1-4; D perhaps matches TRBD1 (5 bases). Trimming left V 6 bases short and J 1 base short, with 12 bases between. CDR3 length: 15 residues. The germline V gene has CDR1 MNHNS and CDR2 SASEGT. The CDR3 here is CASRTDRRTNEKLFF. In DNA, the CDR3 is TGTGCCAGCAGGACCGACAGAAGAACTAATGAAAAACTGTTTTTT.

This chain connects TRBV6-1 to TRBJ2-7; 7 nucleotides match TRBD1. Looked up from germline, CDR1 is MNHNS and CDR2 is SASEGT. CDR3 length equals 15 residues. V lost 6 bases to trimming and J lost 2 bases; unmatched junction nucleotides: 10. The CDR3 region is CASRDFRDRAYEQYF. The DNA for the CDR3 is TGTGCCAGCAGAGATTTCCGGGACAGAGCCTACGAGCAGTACTTC.

J is TRBJ2-2 and V is TRBV4-3; perhaps TRBD1 as D (6 bases). V was pared by 5 bases and J by 7 bases, with 14 bases between. CDR1 is LGHNA, CDR2 YSLEER, per germline. The CDR3 spans 14 residues. CDR3 in amino acids: CASSRNRVNGELFF. The DNA for the CDR3 is TGCGCCAGCAGCAGGAACAGGGTGAACGGGGAGCTGTTTTTT.

This sequence joins TRBV28 and TRBJ2-2; 8 nucleotides align to TRBD1. The V segment lost 5 bases and the J segment 0 bases; nucleotides outside the gene matches: 11. Germline V gene sequence: CDR1 MDHEN, CDR2 SYDVKM. This CDR3 contains 18 residues. In DNA, the CDR3 is TGTGCCAGCAGTGCCCCGGGACAGGACTTCGCGAACACCGGGGAGCTGTTTTTT. Amino acids: CASSAPGQDFANTGELFF.

This chain connects TRBV11-2 to TRBJ1-4; TRBD1 might be the D (6 bases). This CDR3 is built from 14 residues. Per germline, CDR1 SGHAT and CDR2 FQNNGV. Trimming removed 5 bases at V and 7 bases at J, with 14 bases between. CDR3 sequence reads: CASSPQGSLEKLFF. The CDR3 nucleotides are TGTGCCAGCAGCCCGCAGGGGTCTCTTGAAAAACTGTTTTTT.

This chain uses TRBV9 with TRBJ1-5; 8 bases line up with TRBD1. V trimming: 3 bases; J trimming: 2 bases; junction bases outside the gene matches: 4. This CDR3 has 15 residues. From germline, CDR1 is SGDLS and CDR2 YYNGEE. CDR3 loop: CASSGTGNGNQPQHF. CDR3 DNA: TGTGCCAGCAGCGGGACAGGGAACGGCAATCAGCCCCAGCATTTT.

On this clone: Within the sample, other DNA sequences also encode this same CDR3. The rearrangement joins TRBV5-1 to TRBJ1-5; possible D gene TRBD1, 6 bases. The V gene's germline CDR1 is SGHRS and CDR2 YFSETQ. The CDR3 extends over 15 amino acids. The V gene lost 4 bases and the J gene lost 0 bases, with 11 bases spanning the gap. The CDR3 DNA reads TGCGCCAGCAGCGAAACAGGGAATAGCAATCAGCCCCAGCATTTT. Protein product: CASSETGNSNQPQHF.

The chain carries TRBV29-1 and TRBJ2-3; D gene uncertain. The CDR3 sequence is 14 residues long. Germline lookup yields CDR1 SQVTM and CDR2 ANQGSEA. V shed 5 bases and J shed 5 bases, with 17 bases lying between them. The CDR3 loop is CSVSDLPGGDTQYF. CDR3 bases: TGCAGCGTTTCTGACCTTCCAGGCGGAGATACGCAGTATTTT.

Here the CDR3 reads CASSTGQGRIGELFF. CDR3 nucleotides: TGTGCCAGCAGCACGGGACAGGGAAGAATCGGGGAGCTGTTTTTT. The chain recombines TRBV6-1 with TRBJ2-2; 9 bases line up with TRBD1. V lost 6 bases, J lost 7 bases, and 9 bases stayed unmatched. Germline CDR1 reads MNHNS; CDR2 reads SASEGT. This CDR3 region has 15 residues.

The CDR3 nucleotides read TGTGCCAGCAGAGATTGGGGGTTGGCAGCTTTCTTT. The encoded protein is CASRDWGLAAFF. The genes are TRBV6-1 and TRBJ1-1, with D possibly TRBD1 on 5 matching bases. From germline, CDR1 is MNHNS and CDR2 SASEGT. The ends were cut back, 6 bases at V and 10 bases at J, with 15 bases in the middle. This CDR3 contains 12 residues.

This sequence joins TRBV21-1 and TRBJ2-7; the table's D call, TRBD1, was not checked against the DNA. TRBV21-1 is annotated as a pseudogene. CDR3 length: 13 residues. CDR3: CASSSQGAYEQYF. CDR3 bases: TGTGCCAGCAGCAGCCAGGGGGCCTACGAGCAGTACTTC.

The chain carries TRBV11-2 and TRBJ1-2; 7 bases are shared with TRBD1. The CDR3 totals 17 residues. Trimming at V came to 2 bases and at J to 2 bases, leaving 11 bases not matched to a gene. Germline V CDR1 and CDR2: SGHAT, FQNNGV. This CDR3 is CASSLRQGEGSNYGYTF. The CDR3 bases are TGTGCCAGCAGCTTAAGACAGGGAGAGGGATCAAACTATGGCTACACCTTC.

The genes are TRBV15 and TRBJ2-1; possible D gene TRBD1, 6 bases. V was clipped by 0 bases and J by 0 bases, with 6 bases between them. This CDR3 contains 15 residues. Germline V gene sequence: CDR1 LNHNV, CDR2 YYDKDF (reference sequence). Here the CDR3 DNA reads TGTGCCACCAGCAGAGAGGACAGCTCCTACAATGAGCAGTTCTTC. This translates into CATSREDSSYNEQFF. Full variable domain (outside the CDR3, taken from reference TRBV15 and TRBJ2-1): DAMVIQNPRYQVTQFGKPVTLSCSQTLNHNVMYWYQQKSSQAPKLLFHYYDKDFNNEADTPDNFQSRRPNTSFCFLDIRSPGLGDTAMYLCATSREDSSYNEQFFGPGTRLTVL.